The 6 T cell receptor beta chains in this list originate from one sample, sequenced in a study of OX40 agonist ivuxolimab in advanced cancers. The repertoire was sequenced with immunoSEQ multiplex PCR; TCRdb's copy has only in-frame clones and lacks some. The repertoire has about 71,000 clones, around 80% of them found once; the top ten carry approximately 5%. The input for sequencing was CD4+ or CD8+ T cells sorted from blood, taken in a trial of the OX40 agonist ivuxolimab. The origin of the receptors is an adult with an advanced solid tumor such as melanoma, head and neck, liver or kidney cancer.

This rearrangement joins TRBV28 to TRBJ1-5, with D possibly matching TRBD1 (6 bases). Germline CDR1 reads MDHEN; CDR2 reads SYDVKM. This CDR3 spans 15 amino acids. Trimming took 8 bases from V and 0 from J, leaving 14 bases between them. The CDR3 protein is CASREQGNSNQPQHF. CDR3 in DNA: TGTGCCAGCCGAGAACAGGGAAATAGCAATCAGCCCCAGCATTTT.

This clone was recorded a few times. The rearrangement uses TRBV9 and TRBJ1-4, with TRBD1 identical over 7 bases. This CDR3 is 15 amino acids long. Germline V CDR1 and CDR2: SGDLS, YYNGEE. J lost 6 bases, V lost 0 bases, and 5 bases had no gene match. The CDR3 here is CASSVGDSIYEKLFF. The CDR3 DNA reads as TGTGCCAGCAGCGTAGGGGACAGTATATATGAAAAACTGTTTTTT.

This clone turned up a few times. The rearrangement joins TRBV6-1 to TRBJ2-7; D is perhaps TRBD1 or TRBD2 (5 bases each). The CDR3 is made up of 14 amino acids. Deletions cut 5 bases from V and 9 bases from J, with 20 bases between. Germline V CDR1 and CDR2: MNHNS, SASEGT. CDR3 in amino acids: CASSRDRSPVGQYF. The CDR3 DNA is TGTGCCAGCAGTCGGGACCGATCTCCAGTAGGGCAGTACTTC.

In DNA, the CDR3 is TGTGCCAGCAGTTACTCCCCAACCGCCAGAACCCAGCATTTT. This encodes CASSYSPTARTQHF. The chain joins TRBV6-5 to TRBJ1-5; no definite D call. The CDR3 sequence is 14 residues long. Germline CDR1 is MNHEY and CDR2 is SVGAGI. The ends were cut back, 0 bases at V and 11 bases at J, with 14 bases in the middle.

This chain joins TRBV28 and TRBJ2-4, with TRBD2 matching 9 bases. From germline, CDR1 is MDHEN and CDR2 SYDVKM. CDR3 size: 22 residues. The V segment lost 5 bases and the J segment 0 bases; nucleotides outside the gene matches: 23. CDR3 residues: CASSPQGSGGYIGDLAKNIQYF. In nucleotides, the CDR3 is TGTGCCAGCAGTCCCCAGGGGAGCGGGGGGTATATCGGGGACTTAGCCAAAAACATTCAGTACTTC.

The genes are TRBV19 and TRBJ2-2; 12 positions match TRBD2. J lost 6 bases, V lost 4 bases, and 6 bases had no gene match. This CDR3 region has 16 residues. Germline assignment: CDR1 LNHDA and CDR2 SQIVND (reference sequence). The CDR3: CASSTRLAGVSGELFF. CDR3 in DNA: TGTGCCAGTAGTACCCGACTAGCGGGAGTTTCCGGGGAGCTGTTTTTT.